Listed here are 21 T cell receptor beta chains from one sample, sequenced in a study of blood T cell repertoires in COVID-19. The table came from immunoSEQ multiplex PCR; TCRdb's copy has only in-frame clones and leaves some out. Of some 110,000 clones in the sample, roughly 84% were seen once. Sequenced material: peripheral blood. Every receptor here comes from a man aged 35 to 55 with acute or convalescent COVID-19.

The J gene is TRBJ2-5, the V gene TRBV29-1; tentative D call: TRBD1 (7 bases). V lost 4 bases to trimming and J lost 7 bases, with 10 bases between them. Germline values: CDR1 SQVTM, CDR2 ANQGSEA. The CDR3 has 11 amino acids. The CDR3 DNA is TGCAGCGTTGTGCAGGGGGGGACCCAGTACTTC. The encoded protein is CSVVQGGTQYF.

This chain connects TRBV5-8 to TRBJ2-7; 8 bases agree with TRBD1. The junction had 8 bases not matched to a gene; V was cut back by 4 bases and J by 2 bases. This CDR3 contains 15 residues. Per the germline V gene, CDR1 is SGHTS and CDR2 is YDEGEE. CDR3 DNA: TGTGCCAGCAGCCCTCGACAGGGGCCACCCTACGAGCAGTACTTC. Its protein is CASSPRQGPPYEQYF.

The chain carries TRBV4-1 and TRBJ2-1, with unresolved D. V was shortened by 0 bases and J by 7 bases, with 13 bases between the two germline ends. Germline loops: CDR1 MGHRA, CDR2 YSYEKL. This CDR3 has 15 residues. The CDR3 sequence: CASSQDERGTNEQFF. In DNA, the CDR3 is TGCGCCAGCAGCCAAGATGAGCGCGGCACTAATGAGCAGTTCTTC.

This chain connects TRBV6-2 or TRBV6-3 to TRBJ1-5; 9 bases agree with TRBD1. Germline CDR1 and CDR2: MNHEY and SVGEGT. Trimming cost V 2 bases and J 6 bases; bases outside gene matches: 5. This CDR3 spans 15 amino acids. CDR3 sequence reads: CASSYKDRGGQPQHF. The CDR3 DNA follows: TGTGCCAGCAGTTACAAGGACAGGGGTGGTCAGCCCCAGCATTTT.

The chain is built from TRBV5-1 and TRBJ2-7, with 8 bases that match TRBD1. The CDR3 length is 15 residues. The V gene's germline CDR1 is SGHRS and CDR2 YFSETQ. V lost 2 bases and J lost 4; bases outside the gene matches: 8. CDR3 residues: CASSLRQGIRYEQYF. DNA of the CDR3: TGCGCCAGCAGCTTAAGACAGGGGATAAGATACGAGCAGTACTTC.

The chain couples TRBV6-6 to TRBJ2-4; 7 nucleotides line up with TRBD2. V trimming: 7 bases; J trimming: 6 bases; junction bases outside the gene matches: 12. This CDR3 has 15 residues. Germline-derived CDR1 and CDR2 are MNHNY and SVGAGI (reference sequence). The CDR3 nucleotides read TGTGCCAGCACCCCCAGGAGAGCGGGGTCAAACATTCAGTACTTC. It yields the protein CASTPRRAGSNIQYF.

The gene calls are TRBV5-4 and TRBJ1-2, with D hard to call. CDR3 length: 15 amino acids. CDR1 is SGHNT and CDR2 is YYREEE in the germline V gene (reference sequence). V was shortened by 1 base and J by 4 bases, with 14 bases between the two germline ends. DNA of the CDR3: TGTGCCAGCAGCTTGTCTGAACAGCTCCGCTATGGCTACACCTTC. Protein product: CASSLSEQLRYGYTF. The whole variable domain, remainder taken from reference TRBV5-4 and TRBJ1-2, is ETGVTQSPTHLIKTRGQQVTLRCSSQSGHNTVSWYQQALGQGPQFIFQYYREEENGRGNFPPRFSGLQFPNYSSELNVNALELDDSALYLCASSLSEQLRYGYTFGSGTRLTVV.

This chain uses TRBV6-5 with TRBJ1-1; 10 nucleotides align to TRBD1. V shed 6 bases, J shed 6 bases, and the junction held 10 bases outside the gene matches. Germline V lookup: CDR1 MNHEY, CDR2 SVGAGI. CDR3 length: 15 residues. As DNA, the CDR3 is TGTGCCAGCAGAACACCGACAGGGGGCAGTTCTGAAGCTTTCTTT. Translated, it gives CASRTPTGGSSEAFF.

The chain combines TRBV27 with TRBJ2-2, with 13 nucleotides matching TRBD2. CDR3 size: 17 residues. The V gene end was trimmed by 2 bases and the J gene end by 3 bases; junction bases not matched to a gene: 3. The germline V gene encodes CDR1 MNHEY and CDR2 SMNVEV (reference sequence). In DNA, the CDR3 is TGTGCCAGCAGTTTAACTAGCGGGAGGGCCGACACCGGGGAGCTGTTTTTT. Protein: CASSLTSGRADTGELFF.

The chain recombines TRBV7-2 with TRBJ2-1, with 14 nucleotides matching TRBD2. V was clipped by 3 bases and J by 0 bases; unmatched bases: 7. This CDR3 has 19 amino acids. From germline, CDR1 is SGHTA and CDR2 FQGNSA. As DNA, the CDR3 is TGTGCCAGCAGCTTTCGGACTAGCGGGGGGCTTATCTCCTACAATGAGCAGTTCTTC. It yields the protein CASSFRTSGGLISYNEQFF.

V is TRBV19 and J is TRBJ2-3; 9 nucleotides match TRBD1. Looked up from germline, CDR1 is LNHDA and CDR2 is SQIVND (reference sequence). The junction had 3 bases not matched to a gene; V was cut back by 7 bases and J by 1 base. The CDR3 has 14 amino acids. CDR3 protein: CASMDRGGTDTQYF. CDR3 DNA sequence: TGTGCCAGTATGGACAGGGGTGGCACAGATACGCAGTATTTT.

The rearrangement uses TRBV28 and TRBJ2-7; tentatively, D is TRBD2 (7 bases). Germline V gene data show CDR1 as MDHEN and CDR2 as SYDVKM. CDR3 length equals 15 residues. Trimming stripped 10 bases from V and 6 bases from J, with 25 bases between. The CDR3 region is CAIRGANRMSSEQYF. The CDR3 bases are TGTGCCATCCGGGGGGCTAATAGAATGTCTTCCGAGCAGTACTTC.

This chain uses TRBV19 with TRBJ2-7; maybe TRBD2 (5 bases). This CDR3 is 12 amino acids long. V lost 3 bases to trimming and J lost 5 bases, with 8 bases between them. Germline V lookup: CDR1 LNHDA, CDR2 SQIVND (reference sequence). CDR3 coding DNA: TGTGCCAGTAGTATCATCGGGGACGAGCAGTACTTC. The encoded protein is CASSIIGDEQYF.

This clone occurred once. The CDR3 spells CASSLGAGDSYNEQFF. The CDR3 DNA is TGTGCCAGCAGCCTCGGAGCGGGGGACTCCTACAATGAGCAGTTCTTC. The chain employs TRBV4-2 and TRBJ2-1; 8 bases line up with TRBD2. This CDR3 has 16 residues. With V trimmed by 4 bases and J by 0 bases, 5 bases remained unmatched. Germline V gene sequence: CDR1 LGHNA, CDR2 YNFKEQ.

The CDR3 spells CASTPSGRSSYEQYF. CDR3 in DNA: TGTGCCAGCACCCCTTCTGGCCGGAGCTCCTACGAGCAGTACTTC. J is TRBJ2-7 and V is TRBV7-9; D is uncertain. The germline V and J ends were trimmed by 7 bases and 0 bases, with 16 bases remaining between them. The CDR3 runs 15 residues. In germline, CDR1 is SEHNR, CDR2 FQNEAQ (reference sequence).

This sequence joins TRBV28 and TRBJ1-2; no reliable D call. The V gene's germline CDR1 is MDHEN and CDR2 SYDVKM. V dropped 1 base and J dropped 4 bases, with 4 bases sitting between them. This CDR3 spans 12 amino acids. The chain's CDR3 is CASSLLSYGYTF. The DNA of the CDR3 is TGTGCCAGCAGTTTATTGAGCTATGGCTACACCTTC.

The DNA for the CDR3 is TGTGCCAGCTCCCTCGGGACAGGGGTCGCAGATACGCAGTATTTT. This codes for CASSLGTGVADTQYF. This chain joins TRBV18 and TRBJ2-3, with 10 nucleotides matching TRBD1. Germline lookup yields CDR1 KGHSH and CDR2 LQKENI. The CDR3 has 15 residues. Trimming cost V 6 bases and J 4 bases; bases outside gene matches: 7. The full variable domain, its missing parts supplied by reference TRBV18 and TRBJ2-3, is NAGVMQNPRHLVRRRGQEARLRCSPMKGHSHVYWYRQLPEEGLKFMVYLQKENIIDESGMPKERFSAEFPKEGPSILRIQQVVRGDSAAYFCASSLGTGVADTQYFGPGTRLTVL.

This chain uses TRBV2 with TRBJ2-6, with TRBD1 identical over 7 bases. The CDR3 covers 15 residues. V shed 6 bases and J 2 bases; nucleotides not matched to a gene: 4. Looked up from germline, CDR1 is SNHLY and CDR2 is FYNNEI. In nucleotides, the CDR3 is TGTGCCAGCAGGAATGACAGGGCTGGGGCCAACGTCCTGACTTTC. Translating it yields CASRNDRAGANVLTF.

The CDR3 bases are TGCGCCAGCGGGGCTAGCTCCTACAATGAGCAGTTCTTC. Encoded protein: CASGASSYNEQFF. The chain is built from TRBV10-2 and TRBJ2-1, with D perhaps TRBD1 (5 bases). CDR3 length: 13 amino acids. Germline V gene lookup returns CDR1 WSHSY and CDR2 SAAADI. Trimming took 8 bases from V and 0 from J, leaving 8 bases between them.

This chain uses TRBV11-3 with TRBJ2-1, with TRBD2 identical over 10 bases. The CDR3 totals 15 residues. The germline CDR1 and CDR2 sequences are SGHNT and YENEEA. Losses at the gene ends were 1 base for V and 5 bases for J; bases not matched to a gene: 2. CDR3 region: CASSLGLAGHNEQFF. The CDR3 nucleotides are TGTGCCAGCAGCTTAGGACTAGCGGGTCACAATGAGCAGTTCTTC.

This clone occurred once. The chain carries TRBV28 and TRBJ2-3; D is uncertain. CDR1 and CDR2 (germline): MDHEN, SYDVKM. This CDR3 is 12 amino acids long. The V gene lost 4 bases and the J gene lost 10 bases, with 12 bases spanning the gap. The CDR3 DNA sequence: TGTGCCAGCAGTTCGGCCCGTCGGGCGCAGTATTTT. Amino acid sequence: CASSSARRAQYF.